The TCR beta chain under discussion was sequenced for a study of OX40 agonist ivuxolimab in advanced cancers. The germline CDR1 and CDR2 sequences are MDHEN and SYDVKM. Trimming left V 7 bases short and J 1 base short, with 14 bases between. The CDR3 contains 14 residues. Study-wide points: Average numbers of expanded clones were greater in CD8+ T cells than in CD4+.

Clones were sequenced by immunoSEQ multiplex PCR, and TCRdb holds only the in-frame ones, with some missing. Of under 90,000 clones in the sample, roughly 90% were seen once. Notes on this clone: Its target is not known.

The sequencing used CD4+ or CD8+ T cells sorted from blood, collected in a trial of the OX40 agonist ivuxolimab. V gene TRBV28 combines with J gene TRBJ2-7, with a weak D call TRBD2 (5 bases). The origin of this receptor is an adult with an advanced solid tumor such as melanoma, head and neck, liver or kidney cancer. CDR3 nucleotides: TGTGCCAGCACCCTCCCCTCGGGGTCCTACGAGCAGTACTTC. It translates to CASTLPSGSYEQYF.